This T cell receptor beta chain was observed in a study of technical replicates of blood from several donors. V lost 4 bases to trimming and J lost 4 bases, with 20 bases between them. Per germline, CDR1 LGHNA and CDR2 YNFKEQ. The CDR3 contains 16 residues. Sequencing was performed with immunoSEQ multiplex PCR; in TCRdb, only in-frame clones are kept and a portion is missing. The sample carries about 68,000 clones, 95% to 97% recorded once. The clonotype originates from a human donor in good health. The sample consisted of T cells isolated from PBMCs. V usage is TRBV4-2 and J usage is TRBJ2-7, with D tentatively TRBD2 (7 bases). The CDR3 region is CASSLGGGVRPYEQYF. The CDR3 DNA sequence: TGTGCCAGCAGCCTTGGGGGGGGCGTACGGCCTTACGAGCAGTACTTC.